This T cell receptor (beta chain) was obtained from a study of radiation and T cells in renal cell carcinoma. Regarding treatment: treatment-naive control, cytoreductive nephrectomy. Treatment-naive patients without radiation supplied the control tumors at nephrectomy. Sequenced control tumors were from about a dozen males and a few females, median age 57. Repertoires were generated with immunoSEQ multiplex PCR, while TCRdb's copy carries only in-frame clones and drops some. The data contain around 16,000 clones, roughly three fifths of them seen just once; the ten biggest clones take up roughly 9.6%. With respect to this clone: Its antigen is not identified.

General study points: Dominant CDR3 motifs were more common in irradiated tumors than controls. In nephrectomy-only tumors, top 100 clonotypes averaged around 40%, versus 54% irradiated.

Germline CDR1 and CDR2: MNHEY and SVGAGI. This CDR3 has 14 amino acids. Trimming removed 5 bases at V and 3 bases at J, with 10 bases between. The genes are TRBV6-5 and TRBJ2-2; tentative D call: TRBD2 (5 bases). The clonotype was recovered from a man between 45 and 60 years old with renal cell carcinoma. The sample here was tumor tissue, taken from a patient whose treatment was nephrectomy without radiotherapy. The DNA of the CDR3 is TGTGCCAGCAGTAAGGACTCCTACACCGGGGAGCTGTTTTTT. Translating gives CASSKDSYTGELFF.